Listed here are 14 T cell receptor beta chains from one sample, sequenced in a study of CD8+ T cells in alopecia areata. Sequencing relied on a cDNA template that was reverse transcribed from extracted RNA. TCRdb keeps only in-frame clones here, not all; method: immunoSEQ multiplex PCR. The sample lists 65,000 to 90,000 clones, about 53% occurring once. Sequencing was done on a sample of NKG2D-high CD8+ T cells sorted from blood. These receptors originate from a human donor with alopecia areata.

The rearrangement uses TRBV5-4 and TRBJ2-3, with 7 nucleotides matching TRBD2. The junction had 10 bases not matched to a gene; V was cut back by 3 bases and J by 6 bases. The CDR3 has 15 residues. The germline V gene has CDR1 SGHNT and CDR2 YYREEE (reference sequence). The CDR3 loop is CASSSPGGSGDTQYF. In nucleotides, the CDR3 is TGTGCCAGCAGCTCCCCGGGGGGTTCTGGCGATACGCAGTATTTT.

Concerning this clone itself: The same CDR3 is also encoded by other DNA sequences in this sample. CDR3 sequence reads: CSVEGGTEAFF. DNA for the CDR3: TGCAGCGTTGAAGGAGGCACTGAAGCTTTCTTT. The chain is built from TRBV29-1 and TRBJ1-1, with unresolved D. The CDR3 contains 11 residues. V was cut by 1 base and J by 4 bases, with 4 bases left in between. CDR1 and CDR2 from the germline V gene are SQVTM and ANQGSEA.

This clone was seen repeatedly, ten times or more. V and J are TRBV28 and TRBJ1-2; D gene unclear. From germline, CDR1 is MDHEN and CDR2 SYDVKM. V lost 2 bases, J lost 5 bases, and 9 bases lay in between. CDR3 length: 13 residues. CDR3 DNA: TGTGCCAGCAGTTTAGTAAGCTCATATGGCTACACCTTC. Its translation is CASSLVSSYGYTF.

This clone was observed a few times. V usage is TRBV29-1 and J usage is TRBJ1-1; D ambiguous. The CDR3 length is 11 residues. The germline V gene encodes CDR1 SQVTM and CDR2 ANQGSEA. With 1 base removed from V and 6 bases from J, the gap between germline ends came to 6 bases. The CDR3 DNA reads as TGCAGCGTTGAAGGTGACCCTGAAGCTTTCTTT. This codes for CSVEGDPEAFF.

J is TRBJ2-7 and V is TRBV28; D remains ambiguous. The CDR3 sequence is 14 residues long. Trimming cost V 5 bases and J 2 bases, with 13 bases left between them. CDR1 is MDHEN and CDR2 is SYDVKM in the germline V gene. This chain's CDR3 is CASSKSADTYEQYF. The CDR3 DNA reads TGTGCCAGCAGTAAATCGGCAGATACCTACGAGCAGTACTTC. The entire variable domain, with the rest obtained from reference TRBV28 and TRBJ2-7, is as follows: DVKVTQSSRYLVKRTGEKVFLECVQDMDHENMFWYRQDPGLGLRLIYFSYDVKMKEKGDIPEGYSVSREKKERFSLILESASTNQTSMYLCASSKSADTYEQYFGPGTRLTVT.

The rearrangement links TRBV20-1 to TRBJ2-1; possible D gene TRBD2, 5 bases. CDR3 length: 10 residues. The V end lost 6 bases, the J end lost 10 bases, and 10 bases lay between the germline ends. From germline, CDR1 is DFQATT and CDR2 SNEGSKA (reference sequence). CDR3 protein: CSADGGEQFF. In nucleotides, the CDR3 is TGCAGTGCCGATGGAGGAGAGCAGTTCTTC.

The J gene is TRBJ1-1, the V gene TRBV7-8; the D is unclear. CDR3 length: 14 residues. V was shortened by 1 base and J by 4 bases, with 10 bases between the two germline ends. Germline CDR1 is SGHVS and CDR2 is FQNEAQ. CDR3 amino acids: CASSLGLGGTEAFF. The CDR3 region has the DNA TGTGCCAGCAGCTTAGGGCTTGGAGGCACTGAAGCTTTCTTT. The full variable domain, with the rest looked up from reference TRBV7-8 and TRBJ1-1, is GAGVSQSPRYKVAKRGQDVALRCDPISGHVSLFWYQQALGQGPEFLTYFQNEAQLDKSGLPSDRFFAERPEGSVSTLKIQRTQQEDSAVYLCASSLGLGGTEAFFGQGTRLTVV.

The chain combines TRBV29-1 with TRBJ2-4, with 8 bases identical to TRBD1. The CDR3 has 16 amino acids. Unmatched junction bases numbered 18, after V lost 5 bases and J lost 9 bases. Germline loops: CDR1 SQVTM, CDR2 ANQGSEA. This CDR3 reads CSVILGGTGNLGIQYF. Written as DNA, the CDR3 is TGCAGCGTTATCCTTGGCGGGACAGGAAATTTAGGCATTCAGTACTTC.

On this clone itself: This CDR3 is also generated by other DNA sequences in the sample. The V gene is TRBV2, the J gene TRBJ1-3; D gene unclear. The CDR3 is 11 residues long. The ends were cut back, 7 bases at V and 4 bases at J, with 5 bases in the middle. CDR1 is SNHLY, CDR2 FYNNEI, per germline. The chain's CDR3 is CASTGGNTIYF. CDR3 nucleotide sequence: TGTGCCAGCACTGGGGGAAACACCATATATTTT.

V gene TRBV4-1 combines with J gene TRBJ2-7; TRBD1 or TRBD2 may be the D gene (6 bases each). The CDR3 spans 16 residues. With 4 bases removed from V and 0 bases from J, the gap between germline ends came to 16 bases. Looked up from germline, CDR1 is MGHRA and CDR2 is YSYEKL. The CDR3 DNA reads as TGCGCCAGCAGCCCCCAGGCGGGACATTCCTCCTACGAGCAGTACTTC. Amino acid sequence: CASSPQAGHSSYEQYF.

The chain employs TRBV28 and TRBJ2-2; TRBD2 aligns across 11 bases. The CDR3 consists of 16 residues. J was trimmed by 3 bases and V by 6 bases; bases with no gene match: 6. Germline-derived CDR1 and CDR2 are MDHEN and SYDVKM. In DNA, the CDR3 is TGTGCCAGCAGCCCTAGGGGACTAGCGGACACCGGGGAGCTGTTTTTT. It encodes CASSPRGLADTGELFF.

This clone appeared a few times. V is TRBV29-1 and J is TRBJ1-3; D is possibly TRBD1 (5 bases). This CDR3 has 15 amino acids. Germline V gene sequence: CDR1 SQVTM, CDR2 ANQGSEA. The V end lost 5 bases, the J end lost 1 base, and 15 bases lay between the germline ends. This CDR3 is CSVTLGQTSGNTIYF. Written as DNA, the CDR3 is TGCAGCGTTACCCTGGGGCAGACTTCTGGAAACACCATATATTTT. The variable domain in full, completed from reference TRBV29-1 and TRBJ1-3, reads SAVISQKPSRDICQRGTSLTIQCQVDSQVTMMFWYRQQPGQSLTLIATANQGSEATYESGFVIDKFPISRPNLTFSTLTVSNMSPEDSSIYLCSVTLGQTSGNTIYFGEGSWLTVV.

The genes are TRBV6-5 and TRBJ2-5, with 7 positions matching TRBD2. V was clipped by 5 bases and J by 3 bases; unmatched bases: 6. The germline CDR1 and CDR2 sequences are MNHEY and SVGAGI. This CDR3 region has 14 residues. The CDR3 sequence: CASSPWGGEETQYF. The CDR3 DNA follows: TGTGCCAGCAGTCCCTGGGGGGGTGAAGAGACCCAGTACTTC.

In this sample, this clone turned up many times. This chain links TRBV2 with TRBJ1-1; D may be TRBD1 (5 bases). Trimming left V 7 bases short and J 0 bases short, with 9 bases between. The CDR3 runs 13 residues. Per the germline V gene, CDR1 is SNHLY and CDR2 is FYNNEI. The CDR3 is CASTGGMNTEAFF. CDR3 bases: TGTGCCAGCACCGGGGGGATGAACACTGAAGCTTTCTTT.